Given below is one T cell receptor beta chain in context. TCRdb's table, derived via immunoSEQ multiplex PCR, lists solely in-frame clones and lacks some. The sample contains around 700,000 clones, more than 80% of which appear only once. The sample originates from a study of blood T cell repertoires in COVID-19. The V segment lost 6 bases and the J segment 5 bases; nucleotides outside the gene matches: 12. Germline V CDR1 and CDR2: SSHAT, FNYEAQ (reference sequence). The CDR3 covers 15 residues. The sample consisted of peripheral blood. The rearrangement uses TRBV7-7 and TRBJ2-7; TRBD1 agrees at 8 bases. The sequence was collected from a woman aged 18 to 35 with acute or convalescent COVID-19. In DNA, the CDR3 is TGTGCCAGCAGTCCTCACCCGGGACAGGCCCACGAGCAGTACTTC. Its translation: CASSPHPGQAHEQYF.